The 16 T cell receptor beta chains below were found in one sample sequenced in a study of radiotherapy plus CTLA-4 blockade in lung cancer. Data came from immunoSEQ multiplex PCR; TCRdb stores just in-frame clones and leaves some out. Of approximately 80,000 clones listed, over 65% are singletons. Source: peripheral blood, taken from a patient treated with radiotherapy plus ipilimumab. The receptors derive from a human donor with non-small cell lung cancer whose response to radiotherapy plus ipilimumab could not be evaluated.

The V gene is TRBV7-9, the J gene TRBJ1-4; TRBD1 is a possible D gene (6 bases). CDR3 size: 14 residues. Trimming removed 5 bases from V and 0 bases from J, with 7 bases in between. Germline CDR1 is SEHNR and CDR2 is FQNEAQ (reference sequence). The CDR3 sequence is CASSPGATNEKLFF. In nucleotides, the CDR3 is TGTGCCAGCAGCCCAGGGGCAACTAATGAAAAACTGTTTTTT. Full variable domain (rest looked up from reference TRBV7-9 and TRBJ1-4): DTGVSQNPRHKITKRGQNVTFRCDPISEHNRLYWYRQTLGQGPEFLTYFQNEAQLEKSRLLSDRFSAERPKGSFSTLEIQRTEQGDSAMYLCASSPGATNEKLFFGSGTQLSVL.

This clone was detected a few times. The chain carries TRBV10-3 and TRBJ1-6; 9 nucleotides line up with TRBD1. Germline V gene lookup returns CDR1 ENHRY and CDR2 SYGVKD. The CDR3 has 15 amino acids. CDR3 in DNA: TGTGCTGCGACAGGGGGGGTCACCTATAATTCACCCCTCCACTTT. Translated, it gives CAATGGVTYNSPLHF.

This clone has more than one count but fewer than ten. The V and J genes are TRBV7-9 and TRBJ2-7, with D unclear. V was shortened by 1 base and J by 3 bases, with 7 bases between the two germline ends. The CDR3 has 13 residues. Germline V gene data show CDR1 as SEHNR and CDR2 as FQNEAQ (reference sequence). CDR3 nucleotides: TGTGCCAGCAGCTTAGTCCGACTCTACGAGCAGTACTTC. It specifies CASSLVRLYEQYF.

V is TRBV19 and J is TRBJ2-4; 7 nucleotides line up with TRBD1. The junction had 6 bases not matched to a gene; V was cut back by 5 bases and J by 8 bases. The CDR3 covers 13 residues. CDR1 and CDR2 (germline): LNHDA, SQIVND (reference sequence). The CDR3 DNA reads TGTGCCAGTAGTCCACAGGGGATGGACATTCAGTACTTC. Translated, it gives CASSPQGMDIQYF.

The gene calls are TRBV6-1 and TRBJ2-7; weak D call: TRBD1 (5 bases). This CDR3 contains 13 residues. Per the germline V gene, CDR1 is MNHNS and CDR2 is SASEGT. Trimming shortened V by 3 bases and J by 7 bases, and 13 bases separated the two germline ends. DNA for the CDR3: TGTGCCAGCAGTGATTGGGGCGTCTTGGAGCAGTACTTC. It yields the protein CASSDWGVLEQYF.

The gene calls are TRBV5-5 and TRBJ2-7; 9 bases map to TRBD1. This CDR3 is 18 amino acids long. Germline V gives CDR1 SGHKS, CDR2 YYEKEE (reference sequence). The V and J ends lost 4 bases and 5 bases, in that order; junction bases with no gene match: 19. The CDR3 region has the DNA TGTGCCAGCAGCGTTAGGCTTCTTGGGACGGACAGGGGAAACGAGCAGTACTTC. Residues: CASSVRLLGTDRGNEQYF.

The V and J genes are TRBV15 and TRBJ2-7; 10 nucleotides align to TRBD1. Per germline, CDR1 LNHNV and CDR2 YYDKDF (reference sequence). This CDR3 contains 15 residues. Losses at the gene ends were 0 bases for V and 7 bases for J; bases not matched to a gene: 6. The DNA for the CDR3 is TGTGCCACCAGCAGAGATTTCGACAGGGGGCGGGAGCAGTACTTC. It codes for CATSRDFDRGREQYF.

This chain joins TRBV9 and TRBJ1-4, with no clear D. This CDR3 is 14 amino acids long. Germline CDR1 SGDLS, CDR2 YYNGEE. V lost 3 bases and J 4 bases, leaving 10 bases between the germline ends. CDR3 nucleotides: TGTGCCAGCAGCGGTTTTTCGGGTAATGAAAAACTGTTTTTT. Translation gives CASSGFSGNEKLFF.

The gene calls are TRBV6-5 and TRBJ1-1; D remains unclear. The V end was cut by 3 bases, the J end by 1 base, with 6 bases between. The CDR3 runs 13 residues. In germline, CDR1 is MNHEY, CDR2 SVGAGI. CDR3 DNA: TGTGCCAGCAGTTATTTTCGGAACACTGAAGCTTTCTTT. It codes for CASSYFRNTEAFF.

The V and J genes are TRBV9 and TRBJ1-5, with D hard to call. Germline CDR1 is SGDLS and CDR2 is YYNGEE. The CDR3 has 14 amino acids. With 4 bases removed from V and 0 bases from J, the gap between germline ends came to 8 bases. CDR3 in amino acids: CASSPPDSNQPQHF. Written as DNA, the CDR3 is TGTGCCAGCAGCCCCCCAGATAGCAATCAGCCCCAGCATTTT.

This rearrangement joins TRBV7-9 to TRBJ1-2, with D unclear. This CDR3 spans 13 amino acids. The germline V gene encodes CDR1 SEHNR and CDR2 FQNEAQ (reference sequence). V dropped 4 bases and J dropped 4 bases, with 10 bases sitting between them. The CDR3 region has the DNA TGTGCCAGCAGCTCCGGGATCCTCTATGGCTACACCTTC. Its translation is CASSSGILYGYTF.

The chain combines TRBV28 with TRBJ1-2; the D gene is possibly TRBD1 (5 bases). The CDR3 totals 14 residues. Germline-derived CDR1 and CDR2 are MDHEN and SYDVKM. Trimming took 6 bases from V and 2 from J, leaving 13 bases between them. The CDR3: CASRYQGSNYGYTF. In DNA form, the CDR3 reads TGTGCCAGCAGGTATCAGGGATCCAACTATGGCTACACCTTC.

The chain combines TRBV7-8 with TRBJ1-6; 7 nucleotides agree with TRBD1. Losses at the gene ends were 0 bases for V and 10 bases for J; bases not matched to a gene: 6. Germline-derived CDR1 and CDR2 are SGHVS and FQNEAQ. CDR3 length: 15 residues. CDR3 protein: CASSLAGGPSSPLHF. The DNA of the CDR3 is TGTGCCAGCAGCTTAGCAGGGGGCCCGAGCTCACCCCTCCACTTT.

The chain couples TRBV9 to TRBJ2-3; TRBD2 aligns across 7 bases. This CDR3 spans 15 amino acids. The ends lost 0 bases at V and 2 bases at J; junction bases unmatched: 3. CDR1 is SGDLS and CDR2 is YYNGEE in the germline V gene. CDR3 coding DNA: TGTGCCAGCAGCGTAGGGGCGGGAGACACAGATACGCAGTATTTT. Its translation is CASSVGAGDTDTQYF.

The genes are TRBV20-1 and TRBJ2-1, with D possibly TRBD2 on 5 matching bases. Germline-derived CDR1 and CDR2 are DFQATT and SNEGSKA (reference sequence). CDR3 length: 11 residues. The germline V and J ends were trimmed by 5 bases and 4 bases, with 6 bases remaining between them. CDR3 loop: CSARTYNEQFF. The CDR3 DNA reads TGCAGTGCTCGGACTTACAATGAGCAGTTCTTC.

This chain connects TRBV5-1 to TRBJ2-7, with D possibly matching TRBD2 (6 bases). V gave up 0 bases and J gave up 3 bases, with 7 bases separating them. CDR1 and CDR2 (germline): SGHRS, YFSETQ. This CDR3 contains 13 residues. DNA for the CDR3: TGCGCCAGCAGCTTGGTTAGCGGCTACGAGCAGTACTTC. This codes for CASSLVSGYEQYF.